A single sample gave rise to the 32 T cell receptor beta chains below, sequenced in a study of blood T cell repertoires in COVID-19. Some clones are missing from TCRdb's copy, which holds only in-frame ones; the method was immunoSEQ multiplex PCR. This table has 150,000 to 200,000 clones, approximately 78% appearing once. Sequencing was performed on peripheral blood. These receptors were taken from a woman older than 75 with COVID-19, enrolled during active disease.

V and J are TRBV4-2 and TRBJ2-7; D is possibly TRBD2 (6 bases). The CDR3 runs to 13 residues. Germline V CDR1 and CDR2: LGHNA, YNFKEQ. V gave up 3 bases and J gave up 4 bases, with 10 bases separating them. The CDR3 region is CASSHREEYEQYF. In DNA, the CDR3 is TGTGCCAGCAGCCACAGGGAGGAGTACGAGCAGTACTTC.

The chain uses TRBV7-9 and TRBJ1-4; D is undetermined. With 3 bases removed from V and 4 bases from J, the gap between germline ends came to 15 bases. The CDR3 loop spans 16 amino acids. Germline V gene sequence: CDR1 SEHNR, CDR2 FQNEAQ (reference sequence). CDR3 coding DNA: TGTGCCAGCAGCTTCTTTATCGGTGGGCTTAATGAAAAACTGTTTTTT. It yields the protein CASSFFIGGLNEKLFF.

The table lists this clone with a few counts. The V and J genes are TRBV11-2 and TRBJ2-7, with D possibly being TRBD1 (6 bases). Germline CDR1 is SGHAT and CDR2 is FQNNGV. The V end lost 5 bases, the J end lost 1 base, and 12 bases lay between the germline ends. The CDR3 loop spans 14 amino acids. This CDR3 reads CASSADGQSYEQYF. In nucleotides, the CDR3 is TGTGCCAGCAGCGCGGATGGACAGTCCTACGAGCAGTACTTC.

V and J are TRBV5-1 and TRBJ1-2; D call uncertain. The CDR3 loop spans 15 amino acids. In germline, CDR1 is SGHRS, CDR2 YFSETQ. V gave up 4 bases and J gave up 1 base, with 14 bases separating them. DNA for the CDR3: TGCGCCAGCAGCCCAGTATGGCAGGTTAACTATGGCTACACCTTC. Its protein product is CASSPVWQVNYGYTF.

The chain recombines TRBV24-1 with TRBJ2-1, with TRBD2 as a possible D gene (5 bases). Deletions cut 3 bases from V and 3 bases from J, with 11 bases between. This CDR3 has 15 amino acids. CDR1 is KGHDR, CDR2 SFDVKD, per germline. CDR3 sequence (DNA): TGTGCCACCAGTGATCGAGGGCCCCTCTACAATGAGCAGTTCTTC. As protein: CATSDRGPLYNEQFF.

This chain links TRBV27 with TRBJ2-2; TRBD2 might be the D (5 bases). Trimming took 2 bases from V and 4 from J, leaving 11 bases between them. From germline, CDR1 is MNHEY and CDR2 SMNVEV (reference sequence). The CDR3 runs to 15 residues. The CDR3 sequence: CASSLMAGLTGELFF. CDR3 nucleotides: TGTGCCAGCAGTTTAATGGCAGGACTCACCGGGGAGCTGTTTTTT.

J is TRBJ2-7 and V is TRBV14; D is unclear. This CDR3 comprises 13 residues. Between the trimmed V and J ends, which lost 1 base and 3 bases, there was a span of 7 bases. Germline CDR1 and CDR2: SGHDN and FVKESK. The DNA for the CDR3 is TGTGCCAGCAGCCAAGCTCTCGTCTACGAGCAGTACTTC. This sequence encodes CASSQALVYEQYF.

V gene TRBV14 combines with J gene TRBJ2-2; TRBD1 matches at 9 bases. Germline V gene data show CDR1 as SGHDN and CDR2 as FVKESK. CDR3 size: 16 residues. J lost 1 base, V lost 6 bases, and 6 bases had no gene match. The CDR3 loop reads CASSRATGGNTGELFF. The CDR3 nucleotides are TGTGCCAGCAGTCGGGCGACAGGGGGGAACACCGGGGAGCTGTTTTTT.

The chain has TRBV5-1 and TRBJ2-2; 8 nucleotides agree with TRBD1. The CDR3 covers 14 residues. V shed 2 bases, J shed 6 bases, and the junction held 3 bases outside the gene matches. Germline-derived CDR1 and CDR2 are SGHRS and YFSETQ. CDR3 in amino acids: CASSFGQGAGELFF. CDR3 DNA sequence: TGCGCCAGCAGCTTCGGACAGGGCGCCGGGGAGCTGTTTTTT.

The chain recombines TRBV4-3 with TRBJ1-5, with 8 bases lining up with TRBD1. The V gene end was trimmed by 1 base and the J gene end by 7 bases; junction bases not matched to a gene: 12. Germline CDR1 is LGHNA and CDR2 is YSLEER. The length of the CDR3 is 17 residues. This chain's CDR3 is CASSQVLYGQGDQPQHF. CDR3 DNA sequence: TGCGCCAGCAGCCAAGTGCTTTACGGACAGGGAGACCAGCCCCAGCATTTT.

The rearrangement joins TRBV7-3 to TRBJ1-6; D gene ambiguous. The V end lost 1 base, the J end lost 10 bases, and 8 bases lay between the germline ends. The germline V gene encodes CDR1 SGHTA and CDR2 FQGTGA. The CDR3 loop spans 13 amino acids. As DNA, the CDR3 is TGTGCCAGCAGCTTAAGGGAGAGCTCACCCCTCCACTTT. Its translation is CASSLRESSPLHF.

CDR3 residues: CATSDFGSATQYF. As DNA, the CDR3 is TGTGCCACCAGTGATTTCGGGTCAGCGACCCAGTACTTC. V and J are TRBV24-1 and TRBJ2-5; no firm D call. V lost 1 base and J lost 7, with 9 bases in between. The germline V gene has CDR1 KGHDR and CDR2 SFDVKD. CDR3 length: 13 amino acids.

The chain employs TRBV5-6 and TRBJ1-1, with 8 bases aligning to TRBD1. Germline V gives CDR1 SGHDT, CDR2 YYEEEE. The CDR3 consists of 15 residues. V was clipped by 1 base and J by 4 bases; unmatched bases: 6. The CDR3 bases are TGTGCCAGCAGCTTGTGGGCAGGGGGCCGCACTGAAGCTTTCTTT. It encodes CASSLWAGGRTEAFF.

The chain combines TRBV6-1 with TRBJ1-5; tentatively, D is TRBD1 (5 bases). V gave up 1 base and J gave up 2 bases, with 6 bases separating them. The CDR3 contains 14 residues. CDR1 MNHNS and CDR2 SASEGT come from the germline V gene. CDR3 bases: TGTGCCAGCAGTGAAGGGGGGGGCAATCAGCCCCAGCATTTT. Its protein is CASSEGGGNQPQHF.

In this sample, this clone turned up a few times. The gene calls are TRBV19 and TRBJ1-2; D may be TRBD1 (5 bases). Trimming stripped 7 bases from V and 4 bases from J, with 16 bases between. Germline loops: CDR1 LNHDA, CDR2 SQIVND (reference sequence). This CDR3 region has 14 residues. The CDR3 protein is CASTWWGDPYGYTF. The DNA for the CDR3 is TGTGCCAGTACTTGGTGGGGGGACCCCTATGGCTACACCTTC.

The table lists this clone with a few counts. The V call is TRBV25-1, the J call TRBJ2-2; D is possibly TRBD2 (6 bases). The CDR3 runs 16 residues. In germline, CDR1 is MGHDK, CDR2 SYGVNS. V lost 1 base and J lost 0, with 9 bases in between. CDR3 nucleotide sequence: TGTGCCAGCAGTGAATTGGCTAGCGCGAACACCGGGGAGCTGTTTTTT. As protein: CASSELASANTGELFF.

The chain carries TRBV3-1 (or the pseudogene TRBV3-2) and TRBJ2-1; perhaps TRBD2 as D (6 bases). CDR1 and CDR2 from the germline V gene are LGHDT and YNNKEL (reference sequence). The CDR3 consists of 15 residues. With 3 bases removed from V and 9 bases from J, the gap between germline ends came to 18 bases. The CDR3, as DNA: TGTGCCAGCAGCCAGCTTGCTTTAGGCGGGATTGAGCAGTTCTTC. Protein sequence: CASSQLALGGIEQFF.

The chain employs TRBV29-1 and TRBJ2-7; D ambiguous. Trimming took off 4 bases at V and 2 bases at J, with 12 bases between the two ends. Looked up from germline, CDR1 is SQVTM and CDR2 is ANQGSEA. The CDR3 runs 13 residues. The CDR3 loop is CSVVGLGPYEQYF. In nucleotides, the CDR3 is TGCAGCGTTGTTGGGCTTGGTCCCTACGAGCAGTACTTC.

The V and J genes are TRBV28 and TRBJ2-5, with 8 bases identical to TRBD2. The V gene end was trimmed by 7 bases and the J gene end by 3 bases; junction bases not matched to a gene: 7. Germline V gene data show CDR1 as MDHEN and CDR2 as SYDVKM. This CDR3 has 14 residues. This CDR3 reads CASTVSRGEETQYF. In DNA, the CDR3 is TGTGCCAGCACCGTATCGCGGGGGGAAGAGACCCAGTACTTC.

The V call is TRBV13, the J call TRBJ2-3; weak D call: TRBD1 (6 bases). The V gene lost 5 bases and the J gene lost 6 bases, with 18 bases spanning the gap. This CDR3 has 15 residues. Germline V lookup: CDR1 PRHDT, CDR2 FYEKMQ (reference sequence). CDR3 in amino acids: CASSPRGLSTDTQYF. The CDR3, as DNA: TGTGCCAGCAGCCCCAGGGGTCTAAGTACGGATACGCAGTATTTT.

The rearrangement joins TRBV29-1 to TRBJ2-2, with 16 nucleotides matching TRBD2. Germline V CDR1 and CDR2: SQVTM, ANQGSEA. V gave up 3 bases and J gave up 7 bases; unmatched junction bases: 5. The CDR3 consists of 16 residues. CDR3 residues: CSVEGLAGGPVGELFF. For the CDR3, the DNA is TGCAGCGTTGAGGGACTAGCGGGAGGGCCGGTCGGGGAGCTGTTTTTT.

The chain couples TRBV27 to TRBJ1-4; tentatively, D is TRBD1 (5 bases). Germline loops: CDR1 MNHEY, CDR2 SMNVEV (reference sequence). V was shortened by 6 bases and J by 8 bases, with 10 bases between the two germline ends. The CDR3 spans 12 residues. CDR3 DNA: TGTGCCAGCAGGGGGGGTGGGGAAAAACTGTTTTTT. Protein: CASRGGGEKLFF.

CDR3 sequence: CASRGRQFGNQPQHF. CDR3 coding DNA: TGTGCCAGCAGGGGGAGGCAGTTTGGCAATCAGCCCCAGCATTTT. The gene calls are TRBV2 and TRBJ1-5; D ambiguous. The germline V and J ends were trimmed by 6 bases and 2 bases, with 14 bases remaining between them. The CDR3 extends over 15 amino acids. From germline, CDR1 is SNHLY and CDR2 FYNNEI. Combining the CDR3 with reference TRBV2 and TRBJ1-5 gives the whole variable domain EPEVTQTPSHQVTQMGQEVILRCVPISNHLYFYWYRQILGQKVEFLVSFYNNEISEKSEIFDDQFSVERPDGSNFTLKIRSTKLEDSAMYFCASRGRQFGNQPQHFGDGTRLSIL.

This clone has just a few counts. The chain joins TRBV2 to TRBJ1-3; 10 bases align to TRBD1. J was trimmed by 0 bases and V by 5 bases; bases with no gene match: 4. CDR1 SNHLY and CDR2 FYNNEI come from the germline V gene. This CDR3 comprises 16 residues. CDR3 protein: CASSPTGGFSGNTIYF. Written as DNA, the CDR3 is TGTGCCAGCAGTCCGACAGGGGGCTTCTCTGGAAACACCATATATTTT.

This clone came up a few times. V is TRBV3-1 (or the pseudogene TRBV3-2) and J is TRBJ1-6; D is uncertain. The CDR3 is made up of 14 amino acids. Germline CDR1 is LGHDT and CDR2 is YNNKEL (reference sequence). The V end was cut by 5 bases, the J end by 8 bases, with 13 bases between. CDR3 sequence reads: CASSGQEGDSPLHF. The CDR3 DNA is TGTGCCAGCAGCGGCCAGGAGGGTGATTCACCCCTCCACTTT.

V is TRBV2 and J is TRBJ2-1; 8 nucleotides match TRBD2. Trimming cost V 0 bases and J 5 bases; bases outside gene matches: 3. The CDR3 has 15 residues. Germline assignment: CDR1 SNHLY and CDR2 FYNNEI. Written as DNA, the CDR3 is TGTGCCAGCAGTGAAGCGCAACTAGCGGACAATGAGCAGTTCTTC. Translated: CASSEAQLADNEQFF.

This clone came up a few times. This chain links TRBV9 with TRBJ1-4, with D perhaps matching TRBD1 (5 bases). The germline CDR1 and CDR2 sequences are SGDLS and YYNGEE. V was trimmed by 0 bases and J by 2 bases, leaving 5 bases between them. The CDR3 has 14 amino acids. CDR3 protein: CASSVGQTNEKLFF. The CDR3 region has the DNA TGTGCCAGCAGCGTAGGACAGACTAATGAAAAACTGTTTTTT.

The chain joins TRBV5-1 to TRBJ2-1, with 10 bases matching TRBD1. With V trimmed by 5 bases and J by 6 bases, 5 bases remained unmatched. This CDR3 has 14 residues. Germline V gene sequence: CDR1 SGHRS, CDR2 YFSETQ. The CDR3 reads CASRWDRGSNEQFF. CDR3 sequence (DNA): TGCGCCAGCAGATGGGACAGGGGCTCCAATGAGCAGTTCTTC.

CDR3: CASSSGWGAGSSPLHF. The CDR3 nucleotides read TGTGCCAGCAGCTCCGGGTGGGGCGCCGGTTCTTCACCCCTCCACTTT. The chain has TRBV5-6 and TRBJ1-6; possibly TRBD1 for D (5 bases). Trimming left V 3 bases short and J 9 bases short, with 19 bases between. CDR3 size: 16 residues. CDR1 SGHDT and CDR2 YYEEEE come from the germline V gene. The full variable domain, completed using reference TRBV5-6 and TRBJ1-6, is DAGVTQSPTHLIKTRGQQVTLRCSPKSGHDTVSWYQQALGQGPQFIFQYYEEEERQRGNFPDRFSGHQFPNYSSELNVNALLLGDSALYLCASSSGWGAGSSPLHFGNGTRLTVT.

The chain couples TRBV20-1 to TRBJ2-7; D not certain. Germline CDR1 is DFQATT and CDR2 is SNEGSKA (reference sequence). The CDR3 extends over 14 amino acids. Trimming stripped 3 bases from V and 2 bases from J, with 14 bases between. The CDR3 region is CSASQFGPAYEQYF. CDR3 sequence (DNA): TGCAGTGCTAGTCAATTTGGGCCTGCCTACGAGCAGTACTTC.

The V call is TRBV7-9, the J call TRBJ1-3, with 10 bases matching TRBD1. Germline assignment: CDR1 SEHNR and CDR2 FQNEAQ (reference sequence). V was clipped by 4 bases and J by 2 bases; unmatched bases: 2. The CDR3 totals 15 residues. CDR3 bases: TGTGCCAGCAGCTCCGACAGGGGGCCTGGAAACACCATATATTTT. Translated: CASSSDRGPGNTIYF.

The CDR3 reads CASRSTGGNTEAFF. CDR3 in DNA: TGTGCCAGCAGGTCAACAGGGGGGAACACTGAAGCTTTCTTT. The V and J genes are TRBV11-2 and TRBJ1-1; TRBD1 aligns across 8 bases. The germline V gene encodes CDR1 SGHAT and CDR2 FQNNGV. The CDR3 runs to 14 residues. V trimming: 6 bases; J trimming: 1 base; junction bases outside the gene matches: 4.